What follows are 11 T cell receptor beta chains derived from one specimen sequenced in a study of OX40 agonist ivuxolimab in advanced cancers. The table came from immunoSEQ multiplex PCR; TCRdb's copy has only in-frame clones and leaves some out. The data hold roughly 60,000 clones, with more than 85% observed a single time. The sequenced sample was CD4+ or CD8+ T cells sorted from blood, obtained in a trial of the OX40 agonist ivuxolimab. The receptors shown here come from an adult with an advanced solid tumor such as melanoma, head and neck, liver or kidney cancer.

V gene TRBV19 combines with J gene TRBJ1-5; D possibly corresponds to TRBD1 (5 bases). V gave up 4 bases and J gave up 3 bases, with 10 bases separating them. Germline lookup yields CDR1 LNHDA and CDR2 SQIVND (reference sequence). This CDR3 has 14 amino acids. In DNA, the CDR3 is TGTGCCAGTAGTACCGGGACCAACAATCAGCCCCAGCATTTT. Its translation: CASSTGTNNQPQHF.

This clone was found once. The DNA for the CDR3 is TGTGCCAGCAGTCCCCAGGGGGACACTGAAGCTTTCTTT. Its translation: CASSPQGDTEAFF. The J gene is TRBJ1-1, the V gene TRBV6-5, with 7 bases lining up with TRBD1. Germline V gene lookup returns CDR1 MNHEY and CDR2 SVGAGI. After removal of 5 bases from V and 3 bases from J, the junction contained 3 bases not matched to a gene. CDR3 size: 13 residues.

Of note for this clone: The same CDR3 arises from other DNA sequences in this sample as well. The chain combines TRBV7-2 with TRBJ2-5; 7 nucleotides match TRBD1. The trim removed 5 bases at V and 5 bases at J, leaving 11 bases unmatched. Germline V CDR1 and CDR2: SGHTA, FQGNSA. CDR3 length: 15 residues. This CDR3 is CASSPFRIRGETQYF. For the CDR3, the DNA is TGTGCCAGCAGCCCTTTCCGGATCAGGGGGGAGACCCAGTACTTC.

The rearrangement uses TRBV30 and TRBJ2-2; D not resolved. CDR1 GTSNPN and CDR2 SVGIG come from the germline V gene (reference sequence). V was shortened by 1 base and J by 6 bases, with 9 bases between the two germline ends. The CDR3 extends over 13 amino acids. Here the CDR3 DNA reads TGTGCCTGGAGTGCTGAAGGTCCCGGGGAGCTGTTTTTT. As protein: CAWSAEGPGELFF.

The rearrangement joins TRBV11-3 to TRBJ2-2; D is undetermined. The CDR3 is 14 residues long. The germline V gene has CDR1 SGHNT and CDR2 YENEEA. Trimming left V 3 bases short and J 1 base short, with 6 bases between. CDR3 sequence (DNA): TGTGCCAGCAGCTTTAATTGGAACACCGGGGAGCTGTTTTTT. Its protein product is CASSFNWNTGELFF.

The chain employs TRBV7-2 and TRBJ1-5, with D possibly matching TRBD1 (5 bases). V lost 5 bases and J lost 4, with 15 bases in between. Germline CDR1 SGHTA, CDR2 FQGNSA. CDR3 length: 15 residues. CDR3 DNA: TGTGCCAGCAGCACCGCCGGGACGGGAAATCAGCCCCAGCATTTT. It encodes CASSTAGTGNQPQHF.

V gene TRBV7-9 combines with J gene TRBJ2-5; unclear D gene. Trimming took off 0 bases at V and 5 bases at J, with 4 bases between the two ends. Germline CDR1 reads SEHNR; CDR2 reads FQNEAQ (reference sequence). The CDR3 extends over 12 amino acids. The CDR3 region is CASSLAVETQYF. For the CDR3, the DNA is TGTGCCAGCAGCTTAGCGGTGGAGACCCAGTACTTC.

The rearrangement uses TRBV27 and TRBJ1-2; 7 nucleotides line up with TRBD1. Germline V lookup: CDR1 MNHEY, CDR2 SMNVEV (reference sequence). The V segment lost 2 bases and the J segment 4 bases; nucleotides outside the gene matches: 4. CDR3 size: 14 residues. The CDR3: CASSLGTGVYGYTF. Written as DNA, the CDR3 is TGTGCCAGCAGTTTAGGAACAGGGGTCTATGGCTACACCTTC.

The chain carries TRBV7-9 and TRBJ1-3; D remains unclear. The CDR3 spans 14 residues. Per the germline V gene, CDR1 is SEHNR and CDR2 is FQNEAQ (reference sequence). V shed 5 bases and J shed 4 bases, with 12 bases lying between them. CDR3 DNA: TGTGCCAGCAGCCCAAATACATCCGGAAACACCATATATTTT. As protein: CASSPNTSGNTIYF.

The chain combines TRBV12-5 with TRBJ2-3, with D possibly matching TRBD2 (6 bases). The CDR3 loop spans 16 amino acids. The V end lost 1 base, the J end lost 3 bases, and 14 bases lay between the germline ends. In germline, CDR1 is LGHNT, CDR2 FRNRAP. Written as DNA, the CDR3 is TGTGCTAGTGGTTTGGCCCTGGCAGGAGGGACAGATACGCAGTATTTT. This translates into CASGLALAGGTDTQYF.

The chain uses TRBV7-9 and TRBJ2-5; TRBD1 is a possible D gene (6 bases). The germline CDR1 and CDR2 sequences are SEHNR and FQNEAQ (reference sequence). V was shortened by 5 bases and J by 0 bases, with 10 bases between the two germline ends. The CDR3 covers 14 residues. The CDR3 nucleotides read TGTGCCAGCAGCCTCGGACAGAACCAAGAGACCCAGTACTTC. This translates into CASSLGQNQETQYF.